This passage covers 26 T cell receptor beta chains from one sample sequenced in a study of blood T cells in healthy people across ages. The use of a sample-barcoded 5' primer and a J-beta primer mix characterized a second PCR of roughly 6 to 11 cycles. In TCRdb, the 5' RACE reads were re-called with MiXCR into one record per CDR3 protein. This repertoire shows over 1,500,000 distinct CDR3 sequences, roughly 49% found once; its top ten account for about 2.1%. Sequenced sample: blood. These receptors were taken from a woman aged 40-49 years in good health.

The chain combines TRBV28 with TRBJ1-2; TRBD1 might be the D (6 bases). The CDR3 runs to 18 residues. Trimming pared 5 bases from V and 5 bases from J, leaving 27 bases between. Germline loops: CDR1 MDHEN, CDR2 SYDVKM. CDR3 sequence reads: CASSPPGRTVWVQYGYTF. The DNA of the CDR3 is TGTGCCAGCAGTCCCCCGGGGAGGACAGTTTGGGTACAATATGGCTACACCTTC.

This clonotype was counted only a few times. The chain uses TRBV29-1 and TRBJ2-4; D gene unclear. V was clipped by 7 bases and J by 0 bases, with 13 bases between them. Per germline, CDR1 SQVTM and CDR2 ANQGSEA. CDR3 length: 14 amino acids. The chain's CDR3 is CSARNRVAKNIQYF. As DNA, the CDR3 is TGCAGCGCCCGAAACAGAGTAGCCAAAAACATTCAGTACTTC.

The CDR3 sequence is CASSGLTGHPDQPQHF. As DNA, the CDR3 is TGTGCCAGTAGTGGACTAACGGGACACCCTGATCAGCCCCAGCATTTT. This rearrangement joins TRBV19 to TRBJ1-5, with D possibly TRBD1 on 6 matching bases. CDR3 size: 16 residues. V gave up 5 bases and J gave up 5 bases, with 19 bases separating them. The germline V gene encodes CDR1 LNHDA and CDR2 SQIVND (reference sequence).

With regard to this clonotype: One end of the junction is discordant with germline, which a read error may explain. The chain joins TRBV28 to TRBJ1-4; D not certain. This CDR3 spans 15 amino acids. CDR1 is MDHEN, CDR2 SYDVKM, per germline. CDR3 DNA sequence: TGTGCCCGCAGTTTTGTAGACGGTAGAAATGAAAAACTGTTTTTT. Its protein is CARSFVDGRNEKLFF.

The V gene is TRBV2, the J gene TRBJ1-5; D not resolved. The CDR3 runs to 15 residues. V dropped 3 bases and J dropped 4 bases, with 13 bases sitting between them. Looked up from germline, CDR1 is SNHLY and CDR2 is FYNNEI. The CDR3: CASSDKVRGNQPQHF. The CDR3 nucleotides read TGTGCCAGCAGTGACAAAGTACGGGGAAATCAGCCCCAGCATTTT.

V is TRBV11-2 and J is TRBJ2-3; D possibly corresponds to TRBD2 (5 bases). The germline gives CDR1 SGHAT, CDR2 FQNNGV. The CDR3 spans 18 residues. V was trimmed by 5 bases and J by 2 bases, leaving 23 bases between them. This CDR3 reads CASSPFLRAGEYTDTQYF. The CDR3 DNA reads TGTGCCAGCAGCCCCTTCTTGCGGGCAGGAGAGTACACAGATACGCAGTATTTT.

This chain joins TRBV20-1 and TRBJ2-7; unclear D gene. Judging by the DNA end, TRBJ2-5 fits better; the J call may be wrong. Germline CDR1 DFQATT, CDR2 SNEGSKA (reference sequence). The CDR3 loop spans 13 amino acids. The CDR3 sequence is CSARTGPEETQYF. As DNA, the CDR3 is TGCAGTGCTCGCACCGGGCCGGAAGAGACCCAGTACTTC.

This sequence joins TRBV7-2 and TRBJ1-5; possibly TRBD1 for D (5 bases). This CDR3 has 16 residues. Germline loops: CDR1 SGHTA, CDR2 FQGNSA. Between the trimmed V and J ends, which lost 0 bases and 1 base, there was a span of 10 bases. CDR3 sequence reads: CASSLAGQHSNQPQHF. For the CDR3, the DNA is TGTGCCAGCAGCTTAGCGGGGCAGCACAGCAATCAGCCCCAGCATTTT.

This chain links TRBV29-1 with TRBJ2-7; 8 bases align to TRBD2. The CDR3 has 14 amino acids. The ends lost 3 bases at V and 2 bases at J; junction bases unmatched: 6. Germline-derived CDR1 and CDR2 are SQVTM and ANQGSEA. CDR3 loop: CSVDGGDNPYEQYF. DNA for the CDR3: TGCAGCGTTGACGGGGGGGACAATCCCTACGAGCAGTACTTC.

The chain couples TRBV24-1 to TRBJ2-1; no clear D gene. Trimming cost V 3 bases and J 0 bases, with 11 bases left between them. Germline assignment: CDR1 KGHDR and CDR2 SFDVKD. The CDR3 runs 16 residues. The CDR3 protein is CATSDPTPISYNEQFF. CDR3 nucleotide sequence: TGTGCCACCAGTGATCCCACTCCTATCTCCTACAATGAGCAGTTCTTC.

This clonotype was counted many times. This chain connects TRBV29-1 to TRBJ2-4; TRBD2 matches 7 bases. V lost 5 bases and J lost 3; bases outside the gene matches: 7. CDR1 is SQVTM and CDR2 is ANQGSEA in the germline V gene. The CDR3 consists of 14 residues. CDR3 sequence reads: CSVSSGEGKNIQYF. The CDR3 coding sequence is TGCAGCGTTTCCAGCGGGGAAGGCAAAAACATTCAGTACTTC. Drawing the rest from reference TRBV29-1 and TRBJ2-4, the complete variable domain is SAVISQKPSRDICQRGTSLTIQCQVDSQVTMMFWYRQQPGQSLTLIATANQGSEATYESGFVIDKFPISRPNLTFSTLTVSNMSPEDSSIYLCSVSSGEGKNIQYFGAGTRLSVL.

In regard to this clonotype: A read error is possible here, since a much larger clone lies one base away. The rearrangement uses TRBV9 and TRBJ2-1; 8 bases fit TRBD2. CDR3 size: 12 residues. Trimming at V came to 4 bases and at J to 14 bases, leaving 8 bases not matched to a gene. Per germline, CDR1 SGDLS and CDR2 YYNGEE. The DNA for the CDR3 is TGTGCCAGCAGCCTCTCGGGGGGGGTCGAGTTCTTC. It specifies CASSLSGGVEFF.

The CDR3, as DNA: TGTGCCAGCAGCTTCGACCCGGGACTCCCCTACAATGAGCAGTTCTTC. Protein sequence: CASSFDPGLPYNEQFF. V is TRBV11-2 and J is TRBJ2-1; maybe TRBD2 (6 bases). Germline CDR1 is SGHAT and CDR2 is FQNNGV. Trimming took 3 bases from V and 2 from J, leaving 14 bases between them. There are 16 residues in the CDR3. Combining the CDR3 with reference TRBV11-2 and TRBJ2-1 gives the whole variable domain EAGVAQSPRYKIIEKRQSVAFWCNPISGHATLYWYQQILGQGPKLLIQFQNNGVVDDSQLPKDRFSAERLKGVDSTLKIQPAKLEDSAVYLCASSFDPGLPYNEQFFGPGTRLTVL.

The J gene is TRBJ1-1, the V gene TRBV20-1; weak D call: TRBD1 (5 bases). In germline, CDR1 is DFQATT, CDR2 SNEGSKA (reference sequence). The CDR3 is made up of 13 amino acids. Trimming took 0 bases from V and 1 from J, leaving 6 bases between them. Here the CDR3 DNA reads TGCAGTGCTAGAGATGGGACGAACACTGAAGCTTTCTTT. Translating gives CSARDGTNTEAFF.

This chain uses TRBV11-2 with TRBJ2-7; 7 bases fit TRBD1. The J call may be in error: the DNA end matches TRBJ2-5 better. Germline CDR1 is SGHAT and CDR2 is FQNNGV. The CDR3 sequence is 15 residues long. CDR3 in amino acids: CASSSSGTVLETQYF. CDR3 nucleotides: TGTGCCAGCAGCTCCTCGGGGACAGTGTTAGAGACCCAGTACTTC.

This clonotype was counted many times. The V gene is TRBV28, the J gene TRBJ2-5, with 10 nucleotides matching TRBD1. Germline CDR1 reads MDHEN; CDR2 reads SYDVKM. The CDR3 spans 15 residues. J gave up 5 bases and V 6 bases, and 9 bases lay outside the gene matches. The CDR3 is CASSQTGGAWETQYF. In DNA form, the CDR3 reads TGTGCCAGCAGCCAGACAGGGGGCGCATGGGAGACCCAGTACTTC.

This clonotype was seen only a few times. This chain links TRBV5-1 with TRBJ1-6; D is undetermined. CDR1 is SGHRS, CDR2 YFSETQ, per germline. This CDR3 is built from 12 residues. Trimming stripped 4 bases from V and 12 bases from J, with 11 bases between. CDR3 sequence (DNA): TGCGCCAGCAGCCCGGTGTCGCGACCCCTCCACTTT. It translates to CASSPVSRPLHF.

The V call is TRBV6-6, the J call TRBJ1-2, with unresolved D. The CDR3 covers 11 residues. The germline V and J ends were trimmed by 5 bases and 8 bases, with 9 bases remaining between them. CDR1 and CDR2 (germline): MNHNY, SVGAGI (reference sequence). The CDR3 coding sequence is TGTGCCAGCAGTGGTGAGGGCGGCTACACCTTC. Translation gives CASSGEGGYTF.

This clonotype was observed many times. The chain combines TRBV7-2 with TRBJ2-7; 7 nucleotides agree with TRBD1. Unmatched junction bases numbered 7, after V lost 6 bases and J lost 2 bases. CDR1 SGHTA and CDR2 FQGNSA come from the germline V gene. This CDR3 region has 14 residues. The CDR3 DNA reads as TGTGCCAGCAGTTCCGGGACAGCCCCCTACGAGCAGTACTTC. It encodes CASSSGTAPYEQYF.

The rearrangement joins TRBV20-1 to TRBJ2-3, with D unresolved. CDR1 DFQATT and CDR2 SNEGSKA come from the germline V gene (reference sequence). V was cut by 2 bases and J by 5 bases, with 17 bases left in between. CDR3 size: 15 residues. CDR3 in amino acids: CSARTVTQPQDTQYF. CDR3 in DNA: TGCAGTGCTAGAACCGTGACTCAACCTCAAGATACGCAGTATTTT.

The V gene is TRBV12-3 or TRBV12-4, the J gene TRBJ2-3, with TRBD2 matching 8 bases. The CDR3 runs 14 residues. J was trimmed by 6 bases and V by 5 bases; bases with no gene match: 7. DNA for the CDR3: TGTGCCAGCAGTGAGCGGGGGACGGGCGATACGCAGTATTTT. Its protein is CASSERGTGDTQYF.

About this clonotype: A junction boundary mismatches the germline segment, possibly from a read error. J is TRBJ2-4 and V is TRBV10-3; 8 positions match TRBD1. The germline V gene encodes CDR1 ENHRY and CDR2 SYGVKD. This CDR3 contains 14 residues. This CDR3 reads CAISQTGAKSIQYF. CDR3 DNA sequence: TGTGCCATCAGCCAGACAGGGGCCAAAAGCATTCAGTACTTC.

This rearrangement joins TRBV29-1 to TRBJ2-7, with a weak D call TRBD2 (6 bases). Germline values: CDR1 SQVTM, CDR2 ANQGSEA. The ends were cut back, 2 bases at V and 7 bases at J, with 15 bases in the middle. This CDR3 region has 13 residues. DNA for the CDR3: TGCAGCGTTGAAAGGGCCTCGGGGGAGGAGCAGTACTTC. This translates into CSVERASGEEQYF.

The chain employs TRBV5-6 and TRBJ2-7, with 10 bases matching TRBD1. Losses at the gene ends were 3 bases for V and 5 bases for J; bases not matched to a gene: 5. This CDR3 has 14 residues. CDR1 and CDR2 from the germline V gene are SGHDT and YYEEEE. The CDR3 nucleotides are TGTGCCAGCAGCTGGGGGACAGGGGATGACGAGCAGTACTTC. It yields the protein CASSWGTGDDEQYF. Together with reference TRBV5-6 and TRBJ2-7, the CDR3 gives the full variable domain: DAGVTQSPTHLIKTRGQQVTLRCSPKSGHDTVSWYQQALGQGPQFIFQYYEEEERQRGNFPDRFSGHQFPNYSSELNVNALLLGDSALYLCASSWGTGDDEQYFGPGTRLTVT.

This clonotype turned up a few times. CDR3 nucleotides: TGTGCCAGCAGCTTATTGGAGACAGGAGGGTCCGACTATGGCTACACCTTC. Translating it yields CASSLLETGGSDYGYTF. V gene TRBV7-8 combines with J gene TRBJ1-2; D possibly corresponds to TRBD1 (6 bases). Looked up from germline, CDR1 is SGHVS and CDR2 is FQNEAQ. The CDR3 is made up of 17 amino acids. V lost 2 bases and J 3 bases, leaving 19 bases between the germline ends.

The rearrangement links TRBV4-2 to TRBJ1-4; 8 positions agree with TRBD1. Looked up from germline, CDR1 is LGHNA and CDR2 is YNFKEQ. V trimming: 7 bases; J trimming: 8 bases; junction bases outside the gene matches: 9. The CDR3 spans 14 residues. CDR3: CASTLQGAGEKLFF. The CDR3 DNA sequence: TGTGCCAGCACCCTCCAGGGGGCGGGCGAAAAACTGTTTTTT.